Below, 22 T cell receptor beta chains from the same sample are listed, as sequenced in a study of blood T cell repertoires in COVID-19. Assay used: immunoSEQ multiplex PCR; TCRdb lists only in-frame clones, some missing. The sample records tens of thousands of clones, 88% being singletons. Material: peripheral blood. These receptors originate from a human donor with active COVID-19. The donor label of this sample is uncertain.

This chain joins TRBV12-3 or TRBV12-4 and TRBJ1-5, with TRBD1 as a possible D gene (6 bases). This CDR3 comprises 13 residues. The ends were cut back, 4 bases at V and 9 bases at J, with 13 bases in the middle. The CDR3 region has the DNA TGTGCCAGCAGTTATGGGGGCTCGGCGCCCCAGCATTTT. Translating gives CASSYGGSAPQHF.

The chain joins TRBV5-1 to TRBJ2-5, with 9 bases matching TRBD2. The V segment lost 2 bases and the J segment 5 bases; nucleotides outside the gene matches: 7. Germline values: CDR1 SGHRS, CDR2 YFSETQ. The CDR3 consists of 15 residues. Here the CDR3 DNA reads TGCGCCAGCAGCTTAGCGGGGGGCCTTCAGGAGACCCAGTACTTC. Amino acid sequence: CASSLAGGLQETQYF.

V usage is TRBV5-4 and J usage is TRBJ1-2; the match to TRBD1 covers 7 bases. The V and J ends lost 3 bases and 6 bases, in that order; junction bases with no gene match: 2. The CDR3 covers 12 residues. CDR1 and CDR2 from the germline V gene are SGHNT and YYREEE (reference sequence). CDR3 DNA: TGTGCCAGCAGCTGGGACAGTAATGGCTACACCTTC. Its translation is CASSWDSNGYTF.

This chain connects TRBV7-3 to TRBJ1-6, with D unclear. Trimming took 3 bases from V and 10 from J, leaving 10 bases between them. The germline CDR1 and CDR2 sequences are SGHTA and FQGTGA. This CDR3 spans 13 amino acids. As DNA, the CDR3 is TGTGCCAGCAGCTTTGCCGCGGGATCACCCCTCCACTTT. Protein: CASSFAAGSPLHF.

V is TRBV7-2 and J is TRBJ1-1, with a weak D call TRBD1 (6 bases). The V and J ends lost 1 base and 6 bases respectively, with 15 bases between them. Germline loops: CDR1 SGHTA, CDR2 FQGNSA. CDR3 length: 15 residues. CDR3 DNA sequence: TGTGCCAGCAGCTTAGGTGGGGGCCCGCTATCTGAAGCTTTCTTT. Translation gives CASSLGGGPLSEAFF. The full variable domain, with the rest looked up from reference TRBV7-2 and TRBJ1-1, is GAGVSQSPSNKVTEKGKDVELRCDPISGHTALYWYRQSLGQGLEFLIYFQGNSAPDKSGLPSDRFSAERTGGSVSTLTIQRTQQEDSAVYLCASSLGGGPLSEAFFGQGTRLTVV.

This clone has just one count. This sequence joins TRBV19 and TRBJ2-1; 10 nucleotides agree with TRBD2. Germline V gives CDR1 LNHDA, CDR2 SQIVND (reference sequence). V shed 7 bases, J shed 9 bases, and the junction held 15 bases outside the gene matches. The CDR3 is 16 residues long. CDR3 in amino acids: CASTSPRGLAAREQFF. The CDR3, as DNA: TGTGCCAGTACATCACCTCGAGGACTAGCGGCTCGTGAGCAGTTCTTC.

This chain links TRBV24-1 with TRBJ2-1; D gene uncertain. V lost 10 bases and J 1 base, leaving 16 bases between the germline ends. This CDR3 comprises 15 residues. Germline CDR1 and CDR2: KGHDR and SFDVKD. This CDR3 is CATSWAPVSYNEQFF. CDR3 bases: TGTGCCACTTCTTGGGCTCCGGTTTCCTACAATGAGCAGTTCTTC.

The gene calls are TRBV3-1 (or the pseudogene TRBV3-2) and TRBJ2-7, with 11 bases identical to TRBD1. This CDR3 has 16 residues. J lost 1 base, V lost 4 bases, and 6 bases had no gene match. Germline V gene data show CDR1 as LGHDT and CDR2 as YNNKEL (reference sequence). The CDR3 DNA sequence: TGTGCCAGCAGCCGCCGGGACAGGGGGACTTCCTACGAGCAGTACTTC. Translating gives CASSRRDRGTSYEQYF.

The rearrangement joins TRBV4-2 to TRBJ1-5, with 7 bases aligning to TRBD1. This CDR3 is 18 amino acids long. In germline, CDR1 is LGHNA, CDR2 YNFKEQ. Trimming removed 4 bases from V and 4 bases from J; junction bases left unmatched: 16. The CDR3 region is CASSLRTLGTVSNQPQHF. The DNA of the CDR3 is TGTGCCAGCAGCCTAAGGACGCTCGGGACAGTTTCAAATCAGCCCCAGCATTTT.

The V and J genes are TRBV15 and TRBJ1-4; D uncertain. The ends were cut back, 7 bases at V and 0 bases at J, with 12 bases in the middle. The V gene's germline CDR1 is LNHNV and CDR2 YYDKDF (reference sequence). This CDR3 has 15 residues. This chain's CDR3 is CATKRDFATNEKLFF. As DNA, the CDR3 is TGTGCCACCAAAAGAGACTTTGCAACTAATGAAAAACTGTTTTTT.

This rearrangement joins TRBV7-2 to TRBJ1-4; a possible D gene is TRBD1 (5 bases). This CDR3 has 16 residues. Per germline, CDR1 SGHTA and CDR2 FQGNSA. Trimming left V 1 base short and J 7 bases short, with 16 bases between. CDR3 sequence: CASSLEGLGGGEKLFF. The CDR3 DNA is TGTGCCAGCAGCTTAGAGGGGCTGGGAGGAGGTGAAAAACTGTTTTTT. Using reference TRBV7-2 and TRBJ1-4 for the parts outside the CDR3, the full variable domain is GAGVSQSPSNKVTEKGKDVELRCDPISGHTALYWYRQSLGQGLEFLIYFQGNSAPDKSGLPSDRFSAERTGGSVSTLTIQRTQQEDSAVYLCASSLEGLGGGEKLFFGSGTQLSVL.

The gene calls are TRBV7-2 and TRBJ2-3; D is possibly TRBD2 (5 bases). From germline, CDR1 is SGHTA and CDR2 FQGNSA. The CDR3 covers 13 residues. V lost 6 bases, J lost 4 bases, and 11 bases lay in between. This CDR3 is CASRSSIPDTQYF. CDR3 sequence (DNA): TGTGCCAGCAGGTCTAGCATACCAGATACGCAGTATTTT.

Only one count was recorded for this clone. V usage is TRBV7-2 and J usage is TRBJ2-7; 7 bases are a match to TRBD1. The V gene end was trimmed by 5 bases and the J gene end by 3 bases; junction bases not matched to a gene: 4. The CDR3 extends over 13 amino acids. Germline values: CDR1 SGHTA, CDR2 FQGNSA. CDR3 sequence reads: CASSPGQVYEQYF. In nucleotides, the CDR3 is TGTGCCAGCAGCCCCGGACAGGTCTACGAGCAGTACTTC.

The chain recombines TRBV9 with TRBJ1-3; TRBD1 matches at 8 bases. The CDR3 sequence is 15 residues long. CDR1 is SGDLS and CDR2 is YYNGEE in the germline V gene. The ends lost 4 bases at V and 4 bases at J; junction bases unmatched: 7. Written as DNA, the CDR3 is TGTGCCAGCAGCCAAACGCAGGGGGCAGGAAACACCATATATTTT. Amino acid sequence: CASSQTQGAGNTIYF.

The chain couples TRBV6-5 to TRBJ2-7; TRBD1 matches at 7 bases. Germline loops: CDR1 MNHEY, CDR2 SVGAGI. The CDR3 consists of 14 residues. J gave up 0 bases and V 9 bases, and 8 bases lay outside the gene matches. CDR3 amino acids: CASKPGTASYEQYF. The CDR3 nucleotides read TGTGCCAGTAAGCCAGGGACAGCCTCCTACGAGCAGTACTTC.

The V gene is TRBV30, the J gene TRBJ2-7; 12 nucleotides line up with TRBD2. Germline V gene data show CDR1 as GTSNPN and CDR2 as SVGIG (reference sequence). The CDR3 loop spans 16 amino acids. J lost 2 bases, V lost 2 bases, and 7 bases had no gene match. In DNA form, the CDR3 reads TGTGCCTGGAGTCCCCAACTAGCGGGGGGTACCTACGAGCAGTACTTC. Residues: CAWSPQLAGGTYEQYF.

CDR3: CAISLYRGQGETQYF. CDR3 sequence (DNA): TGTGCCATCAGCCTTTACAGGGGGCAGGGGGAGACCCAGTACTTC. This rearrangement joins TRBV10-3 to TRBJ2-5; TRBD1 agrees at 9 bases. The CDR3 consists of 15 residues. Looked up from germline, CDR1 is ENHRY and CDR2 is SYGVKD. The trim removed 6 bases at V and 5 bases at J, leaving 10 bases unmatched.

The genes are TRBV7-9 and TRBJ1-4, with TRBD1 as a possible D gene (5 bases). The CDR3 has 14 amino acids. The germline V gene has CDR1 SEHNR and CDR2 FQNEAQ (reference sequence). V lost 1 base and J 7 bases, leaving 10 bases between the germline ends. CDR3 residues: CASSLGSGVEKLFF. CDR3 bases: TGTGCCAGCAGCTTAGGGTCGGGGGTTGAAAAACTGTTTTTT.

This chain joins TRBV2 and TRBJ1-1; perhaps TRBD1 as D (5 bases). The germline V gene encodes CDR1 SNHLY and CDR2 FYNNEI. V lost 2 bases and J lost 8, with 15 bases in between. The CDR3 runs to 14 residues. CDR3 protein: CASSESLPTVEAFF. CDR3 in DNA: TGTGCCAGCAGTGAATCACTACCGACAGTAGAAGCTTTCTTT.

Concerning this clone itself: Sequence at one end of the junction differs from germline and may be a read error. This chain connects TRBV10-3 to TRBJ1-1; D may be TRBD1 (5 bases). The CDR3 runs 13 residues. Looked up from germline, CDR1 is ENHRY and CDR2 is SYGVKD. The CDR3 nucleotides are TGTGCCATCAGCGAGTCGACACAGGTTTGGGCTTTCTTT. It specifies CAISESTQVWAFF.

CDR3 sequence: CASSYGTSYEQYF. The CDR3 bases are TGTGCCAGCAGTTACGGGACATCCTACGAGCAGTACTTC. This sequence joins TRBV6-6 and TRBJ2-7; a weak D match, TRBD1 (6 bases). The V end was cut by 2 bases, the J end by 1 base, with 6 bases between. Germline CDR1 is MNHNY and CDR2 is SVGAGI (reference sequence). The CDR3 runs to 13 residues.

The chain joins TRBV4-1 to TRBJ1-6; perhaps TRBD1 as D (6 bases). The CDR3 consists of 15 residues. Germline V lookup: CDR1 MGHRA, CDR2 YSYEKL. V was cut by 0 bases and J by 6 bases, with 9 bases left in between. The CDR3, as DNA: TGCGCCAGCAGCCAAGAAGGGGGGGCTAATTCACCCCTCCACTTT. Amino acids: CASSQEGGANSPLHF.